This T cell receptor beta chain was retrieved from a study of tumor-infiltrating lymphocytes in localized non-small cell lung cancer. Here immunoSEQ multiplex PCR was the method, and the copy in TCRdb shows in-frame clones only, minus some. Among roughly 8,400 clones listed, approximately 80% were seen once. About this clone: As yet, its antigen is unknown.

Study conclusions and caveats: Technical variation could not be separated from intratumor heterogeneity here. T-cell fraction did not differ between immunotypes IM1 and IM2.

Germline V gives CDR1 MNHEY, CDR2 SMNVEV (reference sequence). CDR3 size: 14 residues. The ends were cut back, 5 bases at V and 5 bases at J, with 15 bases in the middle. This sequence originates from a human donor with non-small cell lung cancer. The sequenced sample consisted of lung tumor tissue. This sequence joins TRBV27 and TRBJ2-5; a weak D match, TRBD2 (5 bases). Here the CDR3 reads CASSPRSGSETQYF. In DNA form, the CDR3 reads TGTGCCAGCAGTCCTCGGTCGGGGTCGGAGACCCAGTACTTC.